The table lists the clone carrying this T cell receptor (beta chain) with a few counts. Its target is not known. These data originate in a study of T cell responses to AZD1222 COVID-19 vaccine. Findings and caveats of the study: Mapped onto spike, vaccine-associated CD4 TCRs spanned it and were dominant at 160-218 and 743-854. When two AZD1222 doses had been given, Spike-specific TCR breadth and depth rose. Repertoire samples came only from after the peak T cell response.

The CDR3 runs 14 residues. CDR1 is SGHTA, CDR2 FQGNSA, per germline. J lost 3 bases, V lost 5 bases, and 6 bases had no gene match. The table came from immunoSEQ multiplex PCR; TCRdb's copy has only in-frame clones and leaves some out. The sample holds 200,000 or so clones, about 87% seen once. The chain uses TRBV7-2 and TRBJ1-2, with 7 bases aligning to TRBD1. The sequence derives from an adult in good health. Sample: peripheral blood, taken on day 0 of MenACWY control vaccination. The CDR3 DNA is TGTGCCAGCAGCCTAAACAGGGGTGACTATGGCTACACCTTC. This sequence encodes CASSLNRGDYGYTF.